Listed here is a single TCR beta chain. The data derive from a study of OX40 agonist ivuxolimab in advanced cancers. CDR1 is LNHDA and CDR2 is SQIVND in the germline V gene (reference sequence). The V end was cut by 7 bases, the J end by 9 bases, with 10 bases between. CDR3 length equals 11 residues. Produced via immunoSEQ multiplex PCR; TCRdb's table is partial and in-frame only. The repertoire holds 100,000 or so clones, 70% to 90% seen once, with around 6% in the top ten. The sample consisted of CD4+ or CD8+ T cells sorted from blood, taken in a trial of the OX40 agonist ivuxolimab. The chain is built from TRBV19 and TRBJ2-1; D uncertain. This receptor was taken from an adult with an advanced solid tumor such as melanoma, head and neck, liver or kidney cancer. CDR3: CASMRGTEQFF. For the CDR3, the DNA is TGTGCCAGTATGCGAGGCACTGAGCAGTTCTTC.